These 19 T cell receptor beta chains share one sample of origin, sequenced in a study of blood T cell repertoires in COVID-19. Generated by immunoSEQ multiplex PCR, the TCRdb table keeps only in-frame clones and is missing some. The sample has around 180,000 clones, 80% seen once. Sequencing was performed on peripheral blood. The receptors derive from a man aged 70 or older with active or convalescent COVID-19.

The chain employs TRBV18 and TRBJ2-1, with TRBD2 matching over 11 bases. V gave up 5 bases and J gave up 6 bases; unmatched junction bases: 6. The V gene's germline CDR1 is KGHSH and CDR2 LQKENI. The CDR3 runs 15 residues. CDR3 sequence (DNA): TGTGCCAGCTCAGATAGCGGGGGGGCTCTCAATGAGCAGTTCTTC. Its translation is CASSDSGGALNEQFF.

This clone has more than one count but fewer than ten. The CDR3 sequence is CATRISGLDYNEQFF. CDR3 DNA sequence: TGTGCCACCCGGATTAGCGGTTTAGACTACAATGAGCAGTTCTTC. The V call is TRBV2, the J call TRBJ2-1, with a tentative D call TRBD2 (6 bases). The V end was cut by 10 bases, the J end by 3 bases, with 19 bases between. This CDR3 is built from 15 residues. Germline values: CDR1 SNHLY, CDR2 FYNNEI.

The chain combines TRBV25-1 with TRBJ2-7, with TRBD2 as a possible D gene (5 bases). From germline, CDR1 is MGHDK and CDR2 SYGVNS. CDR3 size: 14 residues. V was shortened by 5 bases and J by 6 bases, with 17 bases between the two germline ends. CDR3: CASSPRELSGEQYF. The CDR3, as DNA: TGTGCCAGCAGTCCCCGGGAACTTTCAGGCGAGCAGTACTTC.

The V call is TRBV7-3, the J call TRBJ2-1; D is perhaps TRBD1 (6 bases). The germline gives CDR1 SGHTA, CDR2 FQGTGA. V dropped 5 bases and J dropped 7 bases, with 12 bases sitting between them. The CDR3 runs 13 residues. The CDR3 DNA follows: TGTGCCAGCAGCCGTTTGGGGGCAAATGAGCAGTTCTTC. Translating gives CASSRLGANEQFF.

This chain joins TRBV3-1 (or the pseudogene TRBV3-2) and TRBJ2-1, with 12 bases identical to TRBD2. CDR3 length: 20 residues. Germline CDR1 and CDR2: LGHDT and YNNKEL (reference sequence). V shed 1 base, J shed 7 bases, and the junction held 17 bases outside the gene matches. The CDR3 DNA sequence: TGTGCCAGCAGCCAAGGGATCCCGGGTTCTAGCGGGAGGGCGGGAAATGAGCAGTTCTTC. Amino acid sequence: CASSQGIPGSSGRAGNEQFF.

This chain joins TRBV27 and TRBJ1-4, with 8 nucleotides matching TRBD1. Losses at the gene ends were 2 bases for V and 10 bases for J; bases not matched to a gene: 12. The germline V gene has CDR1 MNHEY and CDR2 SMNVEV (reference sequence). This CDR3 region has 16 residues. CDR3 bases: TGTGCCAGCAGTTTAGACGTACCAGGGGGCTTAGGAAAACTGTTTTTT. Translation gives CASSLDVPGGLGKLFF.

The rearrangement links TRBV13 to TRBJ1-1; no clear D gene. Trimming left V 5 bases short and J 1 base short, with 17 bases between. CDR3 size: 16 residues. Germline CDR1 reads PRHDT; CDR2 reads FYEKMQ (reference sequence). The CDR3 region is CASSRTGVSQNTEAFF. Here the CDR3 DNA reads TGTGCCAGCAGCCGGACTGGGGTCAGCCAGAACACTGAAGCTTTCTTT.

This chain connects TRBV5-5 to TRBJ2-1, with 7 bases lining up with TRBD2. Germline CDR1 is SGHKS and CDR2 is YYEKEE (reference sequence). The CDR3 loop spans 12 amino acids. The ends lost 3 bases at V and 10 bases at J; junction bases unmatched: 4. CDR3 amino acids: CASSSARGEQFF. In DNA, the CDR3 is TGTGCCAGCAGCTCGGCGCGGGGGGAGCAGTTCTTC.

Note on this clone: The junction shows a germline mismatch at one end, possibly a read error. The CDR3 region is CASTHNTGNPEAFF. Here the CDR3 DNA reads TGCGCCAGCACCCATAATACAGGGAACCCTGAAGCTTTCTTT. The rearrangement links TRBV5-1 to TRBJ1-1; perhaps TRBD1 as D (6 bases). From germline, CDR1 is SGHRS and CDR2 YFSETQ. CDR3 length: 14 amino acids.

V is TRBV7-2 and J is TRBJ1-6; D call uncertain. Germline V CDR1 and CDR2: SGHTA, FQGNSA. V shed 1 base and J shed 9 bases, with 13 bases lying between them. The CDR3 has 15 residues. The CDR3 region has the DNA TGTGCCAGCAGCTTAGGAGGGTCTGTGGGTTCACCCCTCCACTTT. Protein product: CASSLGGSVGSPLHF.

The chain is built from TRBV7-9 and TRBJ1-1, with a tentative D call TRBD1 (5 bases). V was trimmed by 1 base and J by 7 bases, leaving 13 bases between them. Germline CDR1 is SEHNR and CDR2 is FQNEAQ (reference sequence). The CDR3 is 14 amino acids. The CDR3 here is CASSLGQGLGEAFF. The CDR3 region has the DNA TGTGCCAGCAGCTTAGGGCAGGGCCTAGGTGAAGCTTTCTTT.

The gene calls are TRBV5-5 and TRBJ2-1; D is perhaps TRBD2 (5 bases). This CDR3 region has 11 residues. Trimming left V 4 bases short and J 10 bases short, with 9 bases between. Germline-derived CDR1 and CDR2 are SGHKS and YYEKEE (reference sequence). CDR3 amino acids: CASSRRGEQFF. The DNA for the CDR3 is TGTGCCAGCAGCCGGCGCGGGGAGCAGTTCTTC.

The gene calls are TRBV19 and TRBJ1-3, with unresolved D. The CDR3 consists of 15 residues. The V gene lost 5 bases and the J gene lost 7 bases, with 18 bases spanning the gap. Germline values: CDR1 LNHDA, CDR2 SQIVND (reference sequence). CDR3 in amino acids: CASSSPSGVRNTIYF. The CDR3 nucleotides read TGTGCCAGTAGTTCTCCTTCCGGGGTTCGGAACACCATATATTTT.

This chain joins TRBV15 and TRBJ1-1, with 7 bases matching TRBD1. The CDR3 consists of 13 residues. Germline V gene data show CDR1 as LNHNV and CDR2 as YYDKDF (reference sequence). V trimming: 5 bases; J trimming: 9 bases; junction bases outside the gene matches: 9. Here the CDR3 reads CATSQGQLGKAFF. The DNA of the CDR3 is TGTGCCACCAGCCAGGGACAGCTAGGGAAAGCTTTCTTT.

The chain recombines TRBV21-1 with TRBJ1-4. TRBV21-1 is termed a pseudogene. This CDR3 has 19 residues. In DNA, the CDR3 is TGTGCCAGCAGCAAAAAGAGTGTTAAGGAGGGCATCACTAATGAAAAACTGTTTTTT. It translates to CASSKKSVKEGITNEKLFF.

The rearrangement uses TRBV7-9 and TRBJ1-2; D is perhaps TRBD1 (5 bases). CDR3 length equals 13 residues. The V gene lost 0 bases and the J gene lost 10 bases, with 12 bases spanning the gap. The germline V gene has CDR1 SEHNR and CDR2 FQNEAQ (reference sequence). Here the CDR3 reads CASSLAGAVLYTF. DNA of the CDR3: TGTGCCAGCAGCTTAGCTGGGGCTGTTCTCTACACCTTC.

The chain combines TRBV3-1 (or the pseudogene TRBV3-2) with TRBJ1-1; D remains ambiguous. Germline loops: CDR1 LGHDT, CDR2 YNNKEL (reference sequence). Trimming took off 1 base at V and 4 bases at J, with 7 bases between the two ends. There are 13 residues in the CDR3. CDR3 nucleotides: TGTGCCAGCAGCCAAGCCGGTGGCACTGAAGCTTTCTTT. Residues: CASSQAGGTEAFF.

This clone was found many times. The rearrangement uses TRBV3-1 (or the pseudogene TRBV3-2) and TRBJ2-7, with TRBD2 as a possible D gene (6 bases). This CDR3 contains 15 residues. CDR1 is LGHDT and CDR2 is YNNKEL in the germline V gene (reference sequence). V was clipped by 1 base and J by 3 bases, with 13 bases between them. This CDR3 is CASSQGRAGFYEQYF. Written as DNA, the CDR3 is TGTGCCAGCAGCCAAGGGAGGGCAGGATTCTACGAGCAGTACTTC.

J is TRBJ1-2 and V is TRBV27; 10 bases line up with TRBD1. V lost 11 bases, J lost 6 bases, and 6 bases stayed unmatched. This CDR3 is 12 amino acids long. Germline-derived CDR1 and CDR2 are MNHEY and SMNVEV (reference sequence). The CDR3 DNA is TGTGCCGTCTGGGGGACAGGGGATGGCTACACCTTC. This gives the protein CAVWGTGDGYTF.